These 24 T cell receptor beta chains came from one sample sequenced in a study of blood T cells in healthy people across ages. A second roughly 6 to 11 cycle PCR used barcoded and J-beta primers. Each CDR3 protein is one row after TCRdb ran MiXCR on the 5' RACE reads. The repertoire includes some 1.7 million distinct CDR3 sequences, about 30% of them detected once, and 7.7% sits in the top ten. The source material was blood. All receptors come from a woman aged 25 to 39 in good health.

The CDR3 coding sequence is TGCGCCAGCAGCTTGGAGGGACAGGGGGCCGATGGCTACACCTTC. Its protein is CASSLEGQGADGYTF. J is TRBJ1-2 and V is TRBV5-1, with 12 nucleotides matching TRBD1. V lost 0 bases and J lost 6; bases outside the gene matches: 3. Germline V gene data show CDR1 as SGHRS and CDR2 as YFSETQ. This CDR3 has 15 amino acids. The full variable domain, rest sourced from reference TRBV5-1 and TRBJ1-2, is KAGVTQTPRYLIKTRGQQVTLSCSPISGHRSVSWYQQTPGQGLQFLFEYFSETQRNKGNFPGRFSGRQFSNSRSEMNVSTLELGDSALYLCASSLEGQGADGYTFGSGTRLTVV.

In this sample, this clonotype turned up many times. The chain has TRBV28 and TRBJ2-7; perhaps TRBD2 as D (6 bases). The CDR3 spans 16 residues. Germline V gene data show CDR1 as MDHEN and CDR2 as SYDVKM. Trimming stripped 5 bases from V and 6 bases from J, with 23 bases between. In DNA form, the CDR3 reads TGTGCCAGCAGTCCTCCCTCGGGGGTTCTAACAGGCGAGCAGTACTTC. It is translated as CASSPPSGVLTGEQYF.

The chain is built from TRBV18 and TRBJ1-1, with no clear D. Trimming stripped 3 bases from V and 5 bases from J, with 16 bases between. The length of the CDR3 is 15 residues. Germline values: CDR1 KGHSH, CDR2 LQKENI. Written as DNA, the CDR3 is TGTGCCAGCTCACCTAATCTTGGGGAAGGGACTGAAGCTTTCTTT. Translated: CASSPNLGEGTEAFF.

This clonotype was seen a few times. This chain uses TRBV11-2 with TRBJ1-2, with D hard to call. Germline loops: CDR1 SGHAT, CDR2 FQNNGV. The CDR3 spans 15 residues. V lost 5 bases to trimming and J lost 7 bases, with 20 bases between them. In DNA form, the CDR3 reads TGTGCCAGCAGCGCACCGTTTACGGGGAGGAGTGGCTACACCTTC. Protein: CASSAPFTGRSGYTF.

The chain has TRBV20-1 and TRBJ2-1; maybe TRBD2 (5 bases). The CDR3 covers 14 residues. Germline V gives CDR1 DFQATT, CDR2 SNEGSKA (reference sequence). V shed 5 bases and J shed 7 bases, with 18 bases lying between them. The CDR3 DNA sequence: TGCAGTGCTCCGGCTAGCCTCACCTTTAATGAGCAGTTCTTC. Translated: CSAPASLTFNEQFF.

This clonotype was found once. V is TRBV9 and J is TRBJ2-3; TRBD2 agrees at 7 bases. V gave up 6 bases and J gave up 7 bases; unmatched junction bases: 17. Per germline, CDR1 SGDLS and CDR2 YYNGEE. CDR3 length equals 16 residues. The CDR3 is CASNPPRASGAHTQYF. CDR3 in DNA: TGTGCCAGCAACCCTCCTCGAGCGAGCGGGGCCCATACGCAGTATTTT. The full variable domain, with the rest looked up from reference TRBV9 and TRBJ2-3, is DSGVTQTPKHLITATGQRVTLRCSPRSGDLSVYWYQQSLDQGLQFLIQYYNGEERAKGNILERFSAQQFPDLHSELNLSSLELGDSALYFCASNPPRASGAHTQYFGPGTRLTVL.

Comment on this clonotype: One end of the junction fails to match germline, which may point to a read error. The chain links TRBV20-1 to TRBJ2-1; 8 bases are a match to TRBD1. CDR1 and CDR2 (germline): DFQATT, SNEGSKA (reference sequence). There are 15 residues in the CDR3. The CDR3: CSARQGSSSYSEQFF. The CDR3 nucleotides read TGCAGTGCAAGACAGGGGTCGAGCTCCTACAGTGAGCAGTTCTTC.

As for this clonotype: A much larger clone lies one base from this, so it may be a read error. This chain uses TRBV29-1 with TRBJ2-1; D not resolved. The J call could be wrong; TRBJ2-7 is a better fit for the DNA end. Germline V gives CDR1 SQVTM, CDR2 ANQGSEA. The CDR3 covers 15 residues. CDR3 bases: TGCAGCGTTGAGGGTCGTACGAGCTCCTACAATGAGCAGTACTTC. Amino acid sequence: CSVEGRTSSYNEQYF.

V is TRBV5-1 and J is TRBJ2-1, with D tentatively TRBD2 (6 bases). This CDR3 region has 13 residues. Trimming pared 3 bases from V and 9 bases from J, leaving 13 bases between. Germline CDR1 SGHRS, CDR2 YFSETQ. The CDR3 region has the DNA TGCGCCAGCAGCTCCACGGGGGACGGTGAGCAGTTCTTC. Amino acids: CASSSTGDGEQFF.

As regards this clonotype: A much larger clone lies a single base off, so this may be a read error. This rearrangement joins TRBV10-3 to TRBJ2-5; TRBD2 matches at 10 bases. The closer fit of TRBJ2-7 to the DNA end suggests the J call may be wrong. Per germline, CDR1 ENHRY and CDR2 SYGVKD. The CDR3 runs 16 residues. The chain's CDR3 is CAIGESLAGVAYEQYF. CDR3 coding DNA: TGTGCCATCGGTGAGTCCCTAGCGGGGGTGGCCTACGAGCAGTACTTC.

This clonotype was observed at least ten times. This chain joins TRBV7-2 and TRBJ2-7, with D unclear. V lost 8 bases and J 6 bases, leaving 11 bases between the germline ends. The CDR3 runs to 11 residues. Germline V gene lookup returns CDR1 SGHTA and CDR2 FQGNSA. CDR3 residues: CASGSLGEQYF. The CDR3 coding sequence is TGTGCCAGCGGATCCTTGGGCGAGCAGTACTTC. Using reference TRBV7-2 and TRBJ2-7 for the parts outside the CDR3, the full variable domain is GAGVSQSPSNKVTEKGKDVELRCDPISGHTALYWYRQSLGQGLEFLIYFQGNSAPDKSGLPSDRFSAERTGGSVSTLTIQRTQQEDSAVYLCASGSLGEQYFGPGTRLTVT.

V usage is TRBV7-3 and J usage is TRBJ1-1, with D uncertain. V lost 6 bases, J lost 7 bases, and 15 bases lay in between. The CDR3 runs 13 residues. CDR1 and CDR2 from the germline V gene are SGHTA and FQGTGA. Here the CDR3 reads CASRERGFGEAFF. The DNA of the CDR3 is TGTGCCAGCAGGGAGCGGGGATTCGGTGAAGCTTTCTTT.

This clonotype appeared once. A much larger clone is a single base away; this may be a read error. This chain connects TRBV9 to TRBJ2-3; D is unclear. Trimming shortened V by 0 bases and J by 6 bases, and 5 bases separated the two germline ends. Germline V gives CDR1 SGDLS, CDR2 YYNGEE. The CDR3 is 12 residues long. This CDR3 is CASSVGKDTQYF. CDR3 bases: TGTGCCAGCAGCGTAGGGAAGGATACGCAGTATTTT.

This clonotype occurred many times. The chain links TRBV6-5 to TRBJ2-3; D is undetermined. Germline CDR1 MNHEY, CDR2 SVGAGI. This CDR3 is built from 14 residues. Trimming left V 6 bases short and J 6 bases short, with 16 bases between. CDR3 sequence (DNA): TGTGCCAGCAGCCTGATCGCTGACGGGGATACGCAGTATTTT. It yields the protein CASSLIADGDTQYF.

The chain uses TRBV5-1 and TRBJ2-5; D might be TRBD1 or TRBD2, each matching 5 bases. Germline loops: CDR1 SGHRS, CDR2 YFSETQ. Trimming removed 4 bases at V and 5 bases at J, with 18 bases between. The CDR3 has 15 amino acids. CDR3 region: CASSVGTSGLETQYF. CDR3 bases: TGCGCCAGCAGCGTCGGGACCTCGGGTTTGGAGACCCAGTACTTC.

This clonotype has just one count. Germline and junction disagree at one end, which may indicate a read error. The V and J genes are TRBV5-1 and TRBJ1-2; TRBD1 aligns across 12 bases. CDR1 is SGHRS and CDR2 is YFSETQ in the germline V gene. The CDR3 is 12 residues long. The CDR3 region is CASSSSGTGGIF. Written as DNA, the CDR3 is TGCGCCAGCAGCTCATCCGGGACAGGGGGCATCTTC.

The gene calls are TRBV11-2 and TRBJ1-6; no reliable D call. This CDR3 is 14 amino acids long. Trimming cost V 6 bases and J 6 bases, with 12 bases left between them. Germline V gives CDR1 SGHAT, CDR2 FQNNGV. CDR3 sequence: CASSPDQRNSPLHF. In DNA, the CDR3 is TGTGCCAGCAGTCCCGACCAGCGTAATTCACCCCTCCACTTT.

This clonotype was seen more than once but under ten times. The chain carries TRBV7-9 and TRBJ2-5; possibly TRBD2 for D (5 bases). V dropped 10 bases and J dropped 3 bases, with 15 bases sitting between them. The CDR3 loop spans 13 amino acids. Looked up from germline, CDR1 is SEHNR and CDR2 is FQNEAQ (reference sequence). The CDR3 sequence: CATTAAPEETQYF. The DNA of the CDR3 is TGTGCCACTACAGCGGCCCCCGAAGAGACCCAGTACTTC.

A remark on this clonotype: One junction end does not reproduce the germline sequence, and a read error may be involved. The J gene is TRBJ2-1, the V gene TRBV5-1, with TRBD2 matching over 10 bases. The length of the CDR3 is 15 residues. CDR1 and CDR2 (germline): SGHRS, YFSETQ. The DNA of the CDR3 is TGCGCCAACAGCGAGGGACTAGCGTCCTACAATGAGCAGTTCTTC. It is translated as CANSEGLASYNEQFF.

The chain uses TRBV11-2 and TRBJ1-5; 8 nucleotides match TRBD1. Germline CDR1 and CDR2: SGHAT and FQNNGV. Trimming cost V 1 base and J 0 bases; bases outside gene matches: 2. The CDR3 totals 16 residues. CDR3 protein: CASSLGTGTSNQPQHF. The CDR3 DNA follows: TGTGCCAGCAGCTTAGGGACAGGGACTAGCAATCAGCCCCAGCATTTT. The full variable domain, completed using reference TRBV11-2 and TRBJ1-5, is EAGVAQSPRYKIIEKRQSVAFWCNPISGHATLYWYQQILGQGPKLLIQFQNNGVVDDSQLPKDRFSAERLKGVDSTLKIQPAKLEDSAVYLCASSLGTGTSNQPQHFGDGTRLSIL.

The CDR3 DNA sequence: TGCGCCAGCAGCCAAGGGACTAGCGGGGGCCTAGATCCCATTTACGAGCAGTACTTC. Translated: CASSQGTSGGLDPIYEQYF. The genes are TRBV4-1 and TRBJ2-7, with 13 bases aligning to TRBD2. The germline V gene encodes CDR1 MGHRA and CDR2 YSYEKL. There are 19 residues in the CDR3. V was pared by 1 base and J by 4 bases, with 13 bases of the junction left unmatched.

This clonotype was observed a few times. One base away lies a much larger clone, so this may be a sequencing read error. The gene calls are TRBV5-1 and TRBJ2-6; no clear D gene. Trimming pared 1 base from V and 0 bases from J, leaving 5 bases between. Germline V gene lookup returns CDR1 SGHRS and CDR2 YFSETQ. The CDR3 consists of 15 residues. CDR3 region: CASSLHPSGANVLTF. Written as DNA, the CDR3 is TGCGCCAGCAGCTTGCACCCCTCTGGGGCCAACGTCCTGACTTTC. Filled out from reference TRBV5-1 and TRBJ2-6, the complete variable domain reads KAGVTQTPRYLIKTRGQQVTLSCSPISGHRSVSWYQQTPGQGLQFLFEYFSETQRNKGNFPGRFSGRQFSNSRSEMNVSTLELGDSALYLCASSLHPSGANVLTFGAGSRLTVL.

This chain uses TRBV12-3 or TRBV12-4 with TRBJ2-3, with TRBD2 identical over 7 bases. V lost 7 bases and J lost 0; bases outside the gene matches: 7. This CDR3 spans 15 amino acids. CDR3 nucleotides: TGTGCCAGCATCCAGCGGGGATCTAGCACAGATACGCAGTATTTT. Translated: CASIQRGSSTDTQYF.

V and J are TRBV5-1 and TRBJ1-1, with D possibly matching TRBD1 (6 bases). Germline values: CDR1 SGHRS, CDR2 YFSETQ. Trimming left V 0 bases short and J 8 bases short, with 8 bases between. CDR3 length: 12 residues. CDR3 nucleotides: TGCGCCAGCAGCTTGGAGGGGGGAGAAGCTTTCTTT. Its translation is CASSLEGGEAFF.